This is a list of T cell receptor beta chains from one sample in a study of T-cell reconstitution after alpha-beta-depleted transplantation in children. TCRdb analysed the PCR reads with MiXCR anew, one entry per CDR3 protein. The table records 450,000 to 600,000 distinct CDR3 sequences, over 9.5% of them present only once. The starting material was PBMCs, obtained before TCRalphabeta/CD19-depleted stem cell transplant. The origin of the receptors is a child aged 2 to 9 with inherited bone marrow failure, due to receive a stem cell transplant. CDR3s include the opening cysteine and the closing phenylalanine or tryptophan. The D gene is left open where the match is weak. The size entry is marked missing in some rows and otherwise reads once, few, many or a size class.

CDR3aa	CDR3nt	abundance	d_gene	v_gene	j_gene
CIADRPTGLTEAFF	TGCATTGCTGACCGCCCCACAGGTCTAACCGAAGCTTTCTTT	many	-	TRBV20-1	TRBJ1-1
CSVEGGDTEAFF	TGCAGCGTTGAGGGGGGTGACACTGAAGCTTTCTTT	many	-	TRBV29-1	TRBJ1-1
CSHLTSDSYNEQFF	TGCAGCCACCTGACTAGCGATTCCTACAATGAGCAGTTCTTC	many	TRBD2	TRBV29-1	TRBJ2-1
CASSDRTEYQETQYF	TGCGCCAGCAGTGACAGGACAGAGTACCAAGAGACCCAGTACTTC	many	-	TRBV10-2	TRBJ2-5
CASSRPSLQGGYTF	TGTGCCAGCAGCCGTCCGTCGCTCCAAGGTGGCTACACCTTC	-	-	TRBV7-9	TRBJ1-2
CSGTRNFDSPLHF	TGCAGTGGCACCCGGAACTTCGATTCACCCCTCCACTTT	many	-	TRBV20-1	TRBJ1-6
CASSLTVAGWETQYF	TGCGCCAGCAGCTTGACCGTAGCGGGATGGGAGACCCAGTACTTC	many	TRBD2	TRBV5-1	TRBJ2-5
CASSLVRPGDTQYF	TGCGCCAGCAGCTTGGTTAGGCCAGGTGATACGCAGTATTTT	many	-	TRBV5-1	TRBJ2-3
CATSEGTDTGELFF	TGTGCCACCAGTGAGGGGACAGACACCGGGGAGCTGTTTTTT	many	TRBD1	TRBV24-1	TRBJ2-2
CASSSHPRGTQYF	TGTGCCAGCAGTTCGCACCCAAGGGGGACCCAGTACTTC	-	-	TRBV12-3/TRBV12-4	TRBJ2-5
CASSLNPTGLGYTF	TGCGCCAGCAGCTTGAACCCGACAGGGTTAGGCTACACCTTC	many	TRBD1	TRBV5-1	TRBJ1-2
CASSFVQYNEQFF	TGTGCCAGCAGTTTCGTCCAATACAATGAGCAGTTCTTC	many	-	TRBV12-3/TRBV12-4	TRBJ2-1
CASSYSIGRDKETQYF	TGTGCCAGCAGTTACTCGATCGGGCGGGACAAAGAGACCCAGTACTTC	many	-	TRBV6-5	TRBJ2-5
CASSLASTFTDTQYF	TGCGCCAGCAGCTTGGCTAGCACTTTTACAGATACGCAGTATTTT	-	-	TRBV5-1	TRBJ2-3
CASSEFSPSLEQYF	TGTGCCAGCAGTGAATTCTCCCCCTCGCTCGAGCAGTACTTC	many	-	TRBV6-1	TRBJ2-7
CASSRWTSGRPSGRADTQYF	TGTGCCAGCAGCCGATGGACTAGCGGGAGGCCTTCGGGGAGGGCAGATACGCAGTATTTT	few	TRBD2	TRBV7-9	TRBJ2-3
CASSLLGLPNTEAFF	TGCGCCAGCAGCTTGCTGGGACTGCCGAACACTGAAGCTTTCTTT	many	-	TRBV5-1	TRBJ1-1
CSGGLAGGRRVADTQYF	TGCAGTGGAGGACTAGCGGGAGGTCGCAGGGTGGCAGATACGCAGTATTTT	-	TRBD2	TRBV20-1	TRBJ2-3
CASSFYGREGEQYF	TGTGCCAGCAGTTTTTACGGCAGGGAGGGTGAGCAGTACTTC	many	TRBD2	TRBV27	TRBJ2-7
CASSSSIALIDGYTF	TGTGCCAGCAGCTCAAGTATAGCGCTAATAGATGGCTACACCTTC	many	-	TRBV7-2	TRBJ1-2
CASSELFQGARDTQYF	TGTGCCAGCAGTGAACTGTTTCAGGGGGCGAGGGATACGCAGTATTTT	many	TRBD1	TRBV25-1	TRBJ2-3
CATQEDYNEQFF	TGTGCCACCCAGGAAGATTACAATGAGCAGTTCTTC	many	-	TRBV10-3	TRBJ2-1
CSASGLAGGMDEQFF	TGCAGTGCTAGCGGACTAGCGGGAGGAATGGATGAGCAGTTCTTC	many	TRBD2	TRBV20-1	TRBJ2-1
CASSEGPGELFF	TGTGCCAGCAGTGAAGGTCCCGGGGAGCTGTTTTTT	many	-	TRBV25-1	TRBJ2-2
CSASRPGLGETQYF	TGCAGTGCTAGTCGCCCGGGGCTGGGGGAGACCCAGTACTTC	many	-	TRBV20-1	TRBJ2-5
CASTYGGQGTGELFF	TGTGCCAGCACCTACGGTGGACAGGGGACCGGGGAGCTGTTTTTT	many	TRBD1	TRBV6-1	TRBJ2-2
CSAGTSAHPYYEQYF	TGCAGTGCTGGCACTAGCGCCCACCCTTACTACGAGCAGTACTTC	many	TRBD2	TRBV20-1	TRBJ2-7
CAWDPGQGTYEQYF	TGTGCCTGGGATCCGGGACAGGGGACCTACGAGCAGTACTTC	-	TRBD1	TRBV30	TRBJ2-7
CASSQDIPTSGSQGLQFF	TGCGCCAGCAGCCAAGATATACCGACTAGCGGGTCCCAAGGCCTGCAGTTCTTC	many	TRBD2	TRBV4-3	TRBJ2-1
CASSEPLPGQGYGYTF	TGTGCCAGCAGTGAACCCCTTCCGGGACAGGGGTATGGCTACACCTTC	few	TRBD1	TRBV25-1	TRBJ1-2
CSVGYSYNEQFF	TGCAGCGTTGGGTACTCCTACAATGAGCAGTTCTTC	many	-	TRBV29-1	TRBJ2-1
CASSYSAGGDYGYTF	TGTGCCAGCAGTTATTCCGCCGGCGGGGACTATGGCTACACCTTC	many	-	TRBV27	TRBJ1-2
CSVEEGVPYEQYF	TGCAGCGTTGAAGAGGGGGTCCCCTACGAGCAGTACTTC	few	-	TRBV29-1	TRBJ2-7
CATSRGTGETQYF	TGTGCCACCAGCAGAGGGACAGGAGAGACCCAGTACTTC	few	TRBD1	TRBV15	TRBJ2-5
CSARLAGTYEQYF	TGCAGTGCTAGACTAGCGGGAACCTACGAGCAGTACTTC	many	TRBD2	TRBV20-1	TRBJ2-7
CASSTDRANTGELFF	TGTGCCAGCAGCACAGACAGGGCGAACACCGGGGAGCTGTTTTTT	few	-	TRBV21-1	TRBJ2-2
CSVAPRSSPKGQFF	TGCAGCGTGGCCCCTCGTAGTAGCCCGAAGGGGCAGTTCTTC	many	-	TRBV29-1	TRBJ2-1
CASSPDRWADTQYF	TGTGCCAGCAGCCCGGACCGCTGGGCAGATACGCAGTATTTT	few	-	TRBV5-6	TRBJ2-3
CAISELDGYEQYF	TGTGCCATCAGTGAGTTGGACGGCTACGAGCAGTACTTC	many	-	TRBV10-3	TRBJ2-7
CASSYTAGPYNEQFF	TGTGCCAGCAGTTACACCGCCGGGCCTTACAATGAGCAGTTCTTC	-	-	TRBV6-2/TRBV6-3	TRBJ2-1
CASSPMVVSRSGSKNIQYF	TGCGCCAGCAGCCCCATGGTGGTTAGCCGGAGTGGGTCTAAAAACATTCAGTACTTC	-	-	TRBV4-3	TRBJ2-4
CSVETAPGQGDYEQYF	TGCAGCGTTGAAACTGCGCCGGGACAGGGGGACTACGAGCAGTACTTC	many	TRBD1	TRBV29-1	TRBJ2-7
CASSPMVGQGKNIQYF	TGTGCCAGCAGCCCCATGGTGGGACAGGGGAAAAACATTCAGTACTTC	-	TRBD1	TRBV7-9	TRBJ2-4
CASRAGTTSNEQFF	TGCGCCAGCAGGGCCGGGACTACCTCCAATGAGCAGTTCTTC	many	TRBD2	TRBV5-1	TRBJ2-1
CASRRTGRGIYF	TGTGCCAGCAGGCGGACAGGCCGTGGCATATATTTT	-	TRBD1	TRBV3-1	TRBJ1-3
CASSPGLAGTTGELFF	TGTGCCAGCAGCCCCGGGCTAGCGGGGACCACCGGGGAGCTGTTTTTT	many	TRBD2	TRBV12-3/TRBV12-4	TRBJ2-2
CATQGATGADYGYTF	TGTGCCACCCAAGGCGCGACAGGGGCCGACTATGGTTACACCTTC	many	TRBD1	TRBV24-1	TRBJ1-2
CASTSTGIPTYEQYF	TGTGCCAGCACCTCTACGGGGATACCTACCTACGAGCAGTACTTC	many	-	TRBV7-9	TRBJ2-7
CSGLAGGGWYNEQFF	TGCAGTGGATTAGCAGGAGGGGGATGGTACAATGAGCAGTTCTTC	-	-	TRBV20-1	TRBJ2-1
CSVPTRDRYYEQYF	TGCAGTGTGCCCACCCGGGACAGGTACTACGAGCAGTACTTC	many	TRBD1	TRBV20-1	TRBJ2-7
CASSYLLGRSRGNQETQYF	TGTGCCAGCAGTTATCTTCTTGGACGGTCCAGAGGCAACCAAGAGACCCAGTACTTC	once	-	TRBV28	TRBJ2-5
CASSPAVWGNQPQHF	TGCGCCAGCAGCCCAGCCGTATGGGGCAATCAGCCCCAGCATTTT	-	-	TRBV4-3	TRBJ1-5
CSARGRTTYNEQFF	TGCAGTGCTAGAGGTCGGACTACCTACAATGAGCAGTTCTTC	many	-	TRBV20-1	TRBJ2-1
CASSQAGFGKLFF	TGCGCCAGCAGCCAAGCAGGGTTTGGAAAACTGTTTTTT	many	-	TRBV4-1	TRBJ1-4
CASSSRTKETQYF	TGTGCCAGCAGCTCTCGGACTAAAGAGACCCAGTACTTC	many	-	TRBV7-9	TRBJ2-5